This T cell receptor beta chain was observed in a study of cytomegalovirus exposure and HLA in healthy donors (dated by TCRdb to the late 2010s). Notes on the research overall: In an earlier analysis of 587 of the donors, less than 350 Gb of sequence data and 90 million to 130 million unique TCR beta sequences from about 190 million T cells were reported. An early release covering over 500 HLA-typed donors comprised 300 to 350 gigabases of sequencing data and around 80 million unique TCR sequences. Both class I and class II loci were covered by HLA typing, at four-digit resolution. Genome-wide SNP genotypes for about three fifths of the roughly 670 donors were used in a later genetic analysis, which treated that subset as a discovery cohort. The T cell repertoires of several hundred subjects were profiled by immunosequencing and related to cytomegalovirus serostatus. A separate validation cohort of some 130 different subjects was used in addition to the roughly 670-subject first cohort. In the later analysis, no new phenotypic data were used to find candidate immune exposures; instead, reliance was placed on TCR beta sequences and their occurrence across donors. Of the 398 genotyped donors, more than 75% were placed in the genetic ancestry cluster associated with self-reported Caucasian donors. Donor age, sex, ethnicity and CMV serostatus were compiled alongside the repertoire data. Because of strong linkage in the cohort, five DR-DQ haplotypes were treated as single units for association and clustering. The number of typed donors differed by locus: about 620-640 for A, B, C, DRB1 and DQB1; approximately 530 for DQA1; over 600 for DPA1; and about 450 for DPB1. In a later analysis, previously published TCR beta repertoires from 670 or so donors were re-analyzed and high-resolution HLA genotyping was added so that TCR occurrence patterns could be studied. The study combined high-throughput TCR immunosequencing, statistical association of individual TCRs with disease status, and machine learning to predict cytomegalovirus infection status. The aim of the study was to test whether cataloging public T cell receptors could identify signatures of past pathogen exposure. All discovery cohort repertoires had been generated using a single sequencing platform. On average, roughly 250,000 unique TCR beta nucleotide sequences were sequenced per donor among about 400 genotyped donors of the cohort, with around 19% of those sequences being non-productive. An earlier analysis of around 580 of the donors used high-throughput TCR beta sequencing to judge whether each TCR beta V gene segment behaved as functional or pseudogenic. Overall results and qualifications from the work: In a later analysis, 16,951 TCR beta sequences were associated with specific HLA alleles at a false discovery rate of 0.05. A cluster of highly shared sequence variants was judged likely to be a technical artifact of the sequencing pipeline. Because the 87-base-pair reads could not distinguish some IMGT-functional V segments, including TRBV6-2 and TRBV6-3, those segments were excluded. Cytomegalovirus status was reported to be diagnosed by the classifier with high specificity and sensitivity in both the original and validation cohorts. In a later analysis, HLA-associated TCR beta chains showed more clonal expansion and lower generation probabilities than non-associated chains that were equally common. In vitro tests confirmed that three of the cytomegalovirus-associated TCR beta chains recognize cytomegalovirus antigens. HLA typing was unavailable for some donors at each locus, so association tests used only the typed subset. Correlated functional status among segregating V segments might be attributable to linkage disequilibrium, but an unknown experimental factor could not be ruled out. While some public TCRs were present in many individuals, most TCR sequences turned up only very rarely across donors. A later genetic analysis associated a missense DCLRE1C variant with V-gene and J-gene trimming of TCR beta chains, and an independent cohort replicated the association. Several of the top co-occurrence clusters appeared to be linked to parvovirus B19, influenza, CMV and Epstein-Barr virus, according to a later analysis. This cohort had only TCR beta chains sequenced, and the lack of alpha or paired-chain data limited which features could be detected. Because counts were too low, seventeen rarely observed V segments, including chromosome 9 orphons, were left out of the earlier analysis of approximately 580 of the donors. A further reported finding was that TCR beta sequences accurately predicted the HLA-A and HLA-B alleles for most subjects in the first cohort. The study listed 150 to 200 TCR beta chains as associated with cytomegalovirus. In a later analysis, the rate of TCR association differed among HLA loci, with DRB1 alleles having the most associated TCRs and HLA-C alleles having the fewest. Sequencing depth was assumed to be roughly uniform across donors in the presence/absence analyses, though that assumption may not hold. In an earlier analysis of 450 to 750 of the donors, most TCR beta V segments appeared in productive rearrangements about 90% or about 30% of the time, broadly matching IMGT annotations. CMV serostatus was the only immune exposure information available for the cohort. Compared with the approximately 670-donor mean, donors in an Asian-associated ancestry cluster had fewer N-insertions in productive TCRs, according to a later genetic analysis. The authors suggested that the approach could potentially be extended to other disease states and immunological phenotypes. Strong co-occurrence of HLA alleles, especially DR and DQ, made assigning TCR associations to individual alleles difficult. In a later analysis, most CMV-associated TCR beta chains were found to appear HLA-restricted, with HLA associations seemingly driven largely by CMV exposure.

The cohort comprised some 730 healthy bone marrow donors. Cohort members were all nominally healthy when sampled, although unrecorded immune exposures were likely present. The donor was CMV seronegative and belonged to the group of more than 300 seronegative cohort members. Every donor gave a peripheral blood sample, and the peripheral blood mononuclear cells from that sample were used for TCR beta sequencing. The Qiagen DNeasy Blood Extraction Kit was used to extract genomic DNA from the blood cell samples. The junction carries 22 bases between V and J, which are trimmed by 5 bases and 3 bases respectively. Counted from cysteine to phenylalanine, this CDR3 has 18 amino acids. Of all the DNA, just the CDR3 is kept, 54 bases in frame from base 1. CDR1 and CDR2 were assigned from the germline V gene as SGHDN and FVKESK. Notes on this clone: The clone's antigen remains unknown. Base qualities are missing; no much larger clone stands one base away.

Receptor libraries were prepared by the immunoSEQ multiplex PCR assay. For the multiplex PCR, a mixture combining 60 forward primers for TCR Vbeta segments and 13 reverse primers for TCR Jbeta segments was used. The CDR3 region of rearranged TCR beta genes was amplified from genomic DNA by a multiplex PCR assay. On the Illumina HiSeq System, the amplified TCR beta libraries were sequenced as 87-base-pair reads. In the paper's pipeline: A later analysis counted tens of millions of unique TCR beta chains across the 500 to 850 repertoires, and around 12 million of these chains were shared by at least two donors. Raw reads were error-corrected and collapsed into unique sequences with a nearest-neighbor algorithm that merged closely related sequences to remove PCR and sequencing errors. V, D and J gene segments were assigned by aligning CDR3 sequences to IMGT reference sequences. For a sequence to be retained, a match of at least six nucleotides was required to both a V gene segment and a J gene segment. Rearrangements were called productive when the CDR3 lacked stop codons and stayed in frame with V and J; all others were non-productive. CDR3 was defined according to IMGT convention as the region running from the second conserved V-encoded cysteine to the conserved J-encoded phenylalanine. In an earlier analysis of around 570 of the donors, sequences lacking an unambiguous match to a single V gene segment were excluded. In an earlier analysis of 587 of the donors, a V segment was called functional when productive rearrangements were above 56.7%, and segregating when the standard deviation between donors exceeded 5%. A statistical classification framework was built for diagnosing cytomegalovirus status from the catalog of TCR beta chain sequences. In a later analysis, V and J genes were assigned by comparing TCR nucleotide sequences against IMGT/GENE-DB human TR gene sequences. The TCRdist pipeline was used in a later analysis to assign CDR3 sequences and most-parsimonious VDJ recombination scenarios. In a later analysis, every TCR beta chain was defined by the combination of its CDR3 amino acid sequence and its V-gene family, and reads without a unique V-gene family were dropped. A later analysis removed several hundred highly shared, low-generation-probability nucleotide sequences to deal with suspected cross-contamination and a sequencing artifact. In a later analysis, a clonal expansion index was calculated for each public chain from normalized within-repertoire ranks of inferred template counts. In a later analysis, generation probabilities were computed using a VDJ recombination model fitted to out-of-frame rearrangements, and the results were checked against IGoR. A later analysis scored TCR-TCR, TCR-HLA and TCR-CMV co-occurrence with hypergeometric tests, applying a repertoire-size bias correction to TCR pairs. To estimate false discovery rates, a later analysis permuted the HLA or CMV assignments 20 times. In a later analysis, co-occurring TCRs were grouped with DBSCAN, and TCRdist sequence similarity was added when clustering was performed within HLA-allele-positive subsets. For co-occurrence clustering, repertoires with fewer than 30,000 or more than 120,000 public chains were excluded, along with four or five repertoires with anomalous nucleotide sharing. TCRdb provides this immuneACCESS table in a form limited to in-frame rearrangements. Some clones are lacking; in checked studies, under half of them reflect an unresolved V gene, and why the rest are absent is not known. V, J and clone size derive from that table, while D and trimming were established from the DNA sequence. For this sample there are approximately 120,000 clones; 81% appear just once. Roughly 0.99% of the sample lies in the top ten.

The sequenced sample consisted of PBMCs. This sequence was found in a woman in her 30s in good health and CMV-seronegative. This receptor chain uses TRBV14 and TRBJ2-2; TRBD2 is perhaps the D gene, given 7 matching bases. CDR3 region: CASSATKGGGAYTGELFF. The nucleotides are TGTGCCAGCAGCGCGACTAAGGGGGGGGGCGCATACACCGGGGAGCTGTTTTTT.